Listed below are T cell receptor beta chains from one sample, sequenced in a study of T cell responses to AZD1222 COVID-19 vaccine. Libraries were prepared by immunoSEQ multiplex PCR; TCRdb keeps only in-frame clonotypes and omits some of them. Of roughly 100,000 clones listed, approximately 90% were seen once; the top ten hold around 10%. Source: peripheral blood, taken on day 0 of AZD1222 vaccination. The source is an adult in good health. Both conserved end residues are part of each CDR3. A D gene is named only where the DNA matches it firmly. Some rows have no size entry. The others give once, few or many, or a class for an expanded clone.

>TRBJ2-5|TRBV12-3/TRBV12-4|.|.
TGTGCCAGCAGTTTTGGAGAGACCCAGTACTTC
CASSFGETQYF
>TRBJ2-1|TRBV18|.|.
TGTGCCAGCTCACCACCTGCTACCTACAATGAGCAGTTCTTC
CASSPPATYNEQFF
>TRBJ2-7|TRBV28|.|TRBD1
TGTGCCAGCAGTTCGGGACAGGGAACCTACGAGCAGTACTTC
CASSSGQGTYEQYF
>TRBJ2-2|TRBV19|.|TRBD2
TGTGCCAGTAGTCTGGTTAGCGGGAGTCGCACCGGGGAGCTGTTTTTT
CASSLVSGSRTGELFF
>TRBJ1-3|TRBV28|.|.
TGTGCCAGCCGCGGGGTCACAGGAAACACCATATATTTT
CASRGVTGNTIYF
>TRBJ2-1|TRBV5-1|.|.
TGCGCCAGCAGCTTTGACAGACTCTACAATGAGCAGTTCTTC
CASSFDRLYNEQFF
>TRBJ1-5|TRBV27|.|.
TGTGCCAGCAGTTTCAGGCACAATCAGCCCCAGCATTTT
CASSFRHNQPQHF
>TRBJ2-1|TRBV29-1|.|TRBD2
TGCAGCGGCCGTGGAACTAGCGGGAGAATGGGGGGATACAATGAGCAGTTCTTC
CSGRGTSGRMGGYNEQFF
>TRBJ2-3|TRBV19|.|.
TGTGCCAGTAGTATAGACGACACCCTAGATACGCAGTATTTT
CASSIDDTLDTQYF
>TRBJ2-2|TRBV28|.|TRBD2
TGTGCCAGCAGTTCCTCTAGCGGGAGGCTGTTTTTT
CASSSSSGRLFF
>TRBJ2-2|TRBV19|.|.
TGTGCCAGTAACCAGGGCGGGGAGCTGTTTTTT
CASNQGGELFF
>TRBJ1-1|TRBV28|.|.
TGTGCCAGCAGCCAAGGACAGCTTGAAGCTTTCTTT
CASSQGQLEAFF
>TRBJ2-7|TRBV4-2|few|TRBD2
TGTGCCAGCAGCCAAGATCTGCTAGCGGTTTCCTACGAGCAGTACTTC
CASSQDLLAVSYEQYF
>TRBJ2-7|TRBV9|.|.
TGTGCCAGCAGCGTAGGACCGGGATCCTACGAGCAGTACTTC
CASSVGPGSYEQYF
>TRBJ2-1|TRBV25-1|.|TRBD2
TGTGCCAGCAGTAGACTAGCGGGAGTTGACAATGAGCAGTTCTTC
CASSRLAGVDNEQFF
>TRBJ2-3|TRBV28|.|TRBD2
TGTGCCAGCACCCCGGGACTAGCGATAGATACGCAGTATTTT
CASTPGLAIDTQYF
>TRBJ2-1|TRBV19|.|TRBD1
TGTGCCAGTAGGGTACCGGGACAGGACTACAATGAGCAGTTCTTC
CASRVPGQDYNEQFF
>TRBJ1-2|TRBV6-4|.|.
TGTGCCAGACGGGCGGGGGAGCAGTTGGGTGGCTACACCTTC
CARRAGEQLGGYTF
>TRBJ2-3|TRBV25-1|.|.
TGTGCCAGCAGTGGACTAGTCGCGCAGTATTTT
CASSGLVAQYF
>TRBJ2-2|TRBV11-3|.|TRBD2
TGTGCCAGCAGCACATCTAGCGGGAGCGGGGAGCTGTTTTTT
CASSTSSGSGELFF
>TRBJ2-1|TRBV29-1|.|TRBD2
TGCAGCGTGGATGGACTAGCGGGAGCGAACTACAATGAGCAGTTCTTC
CSVDGLAGANYNEQFF
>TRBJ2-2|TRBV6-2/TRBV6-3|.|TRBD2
TGTGCCAGCAGTTACTCGAGACTAGCGGGAGGAGTTGGCGGGGAGCTGTTTTTT
CASSYSRLAGGVGGELFF
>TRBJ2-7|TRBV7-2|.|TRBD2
TGTGCCAGCAGCTCTTTAGCGGGAGGAACGGGCGAGCAGTACTTC
CASSSLAGGTGEQYF
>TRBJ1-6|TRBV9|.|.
TGTGCCAGCAGCGTAAGGCAGGATAATTCACCCCTCCACTTT
CASSVRQDNSPLHF
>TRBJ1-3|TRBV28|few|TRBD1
TGTGCCAGCACGTTCAGGGGGGTCTCTGGAAACACCATATATTTT
CASTFRGVSGNTIYF
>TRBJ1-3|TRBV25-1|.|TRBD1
TGTGCCAGCAGTGCCCTCGGACAGGGGGACTCTGGAAACACCATATATTTT
CASSALGQGDSGNTIYF
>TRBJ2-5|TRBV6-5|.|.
TGTGCCAGCAGTTACTCGGGGGGATGGGGAGAGACCCAGTACTTC
CASSYSGGWGETQYF
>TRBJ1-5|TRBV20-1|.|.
TGCAGTGCTAGTCGGACCAATCAGCCCCAGCATTTT
CSASRTNQPQHF
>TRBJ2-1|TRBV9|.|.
TGTGCCAGCAGCGTAGTCCCCTCGGGATCAAGCTATGAGCAGTTCTTC
CASSVVPSGSSYEQFF
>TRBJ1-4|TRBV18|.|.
TGTGCCAGCTCACCAGGGGATGAAAAACTGTTTTTT
CASSPGDEKLFF
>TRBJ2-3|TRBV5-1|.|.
TGCGCCAGCAGCTTGGACAGAACAGATACGCAGTATTTT
CASSLDRTDTQYF
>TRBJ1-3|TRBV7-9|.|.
TGTGCTACCCGACGGAACTCTGGAAACACCATATATTTT
CATRRNSGNTIYF
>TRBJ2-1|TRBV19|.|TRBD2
TGTGCCAGTAGTATACTGACTAGCGGGTCCAATGAGCCGTTCTTC
CASSILTSGSNEPFF
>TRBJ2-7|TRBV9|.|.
TGTGCCAGCAGCCCGCAGGGGGGGGTATACGAGCAGTACTTC
CASSPQGGVYEQYF
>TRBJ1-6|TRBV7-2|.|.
TGTGCCAGCAGCCCAGACGGAGGGAATTCACCCCTCCACTTT
CASSPDGGNSPLHF